The source of this TCR beta chain is a study of T cell responses to AZD1222 COVID-19 vaccine. The repertoire was sequenced with immunoSEQ multiplex PCR; TCRdb's copy has only in-frame clones and lacks some. Of about 140,000 clones in the sample, about 80% were seen once. Germline CDR1 is SGHAT and CDR2 is FQDESV (reference sequence). V was pared by 4 bases and J by 0 bases, with 13 bases between. The CDR3 contains 16 residues. The receptor was isolated from an adult in good health. The specimen comprised peripheral blood, sampled on day 0 of AZD1222 vaccination. This sequence joins TRBV11-1 and TRBJ1-3; D ambiguous. As DNA, the CDR3 is TGTGCCAGCAGCTCAGAACAGCTAAGCTCTGGAAACACCATATATTTT. Its translation is CASSSEQLSSGNTIYF.